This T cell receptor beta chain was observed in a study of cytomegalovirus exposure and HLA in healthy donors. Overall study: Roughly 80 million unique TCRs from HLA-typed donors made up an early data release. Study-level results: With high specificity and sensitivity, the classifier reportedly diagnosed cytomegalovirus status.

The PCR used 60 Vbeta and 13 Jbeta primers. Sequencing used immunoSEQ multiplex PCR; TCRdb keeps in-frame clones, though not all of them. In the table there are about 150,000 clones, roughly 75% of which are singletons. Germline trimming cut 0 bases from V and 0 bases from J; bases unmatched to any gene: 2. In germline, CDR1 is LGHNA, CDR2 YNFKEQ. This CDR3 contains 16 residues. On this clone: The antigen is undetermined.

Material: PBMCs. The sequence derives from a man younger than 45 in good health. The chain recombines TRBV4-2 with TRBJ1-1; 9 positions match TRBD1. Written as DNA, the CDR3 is TGTGCCAGCAGCCAAGAACAGGGGGCAATGAACACTGAAGCTTTCTTT. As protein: CASSQEQGAMNTEAFF.